This TCR beta chain was captured in a study of blood T cell repertoires in COVID-19. Overall study context: There were acute and convalescent COVID-19 samples, and they came from the United States, Italy and Spain. The cDNA or gDNA used as material had been derived from T cells, B-cell-depleted T cells, or PBMCs.

V shed 1 base, J shed 3 bases, and the junction held 5 bases outside the gene matches. The CDR3 has 16 residues. Germline CDR1 reads MGHRA; CDR2 reads YSYEKL. Profiling relied on immunoSEQ multiplex PCR, and the TCRdb table lists in-frame clones only, not all of them. Altogether 400,000 to 450,000 clones are present, 80% to 90% being singletons, with the ten largest covering 0.65% to 1%. The Seattle site enrolled patients during active infection and followed them longitudinally. The gene calls are TRBV4-1 and TRBJ2-5; the match to TRBD2 covers 10 bases. This sequence was found in a man aged 18 to 35 with COVID-19, enrolled during active disease. Sequencing was done on a sample of peripheral blood. This CDR3 reads CASSQAPSGGKETQYF. CDR3 nucleotides: TGCGCCAGCAGCCAAGCCCCTAGCGGGGGTAAAGAGACCCAGTACTTC.